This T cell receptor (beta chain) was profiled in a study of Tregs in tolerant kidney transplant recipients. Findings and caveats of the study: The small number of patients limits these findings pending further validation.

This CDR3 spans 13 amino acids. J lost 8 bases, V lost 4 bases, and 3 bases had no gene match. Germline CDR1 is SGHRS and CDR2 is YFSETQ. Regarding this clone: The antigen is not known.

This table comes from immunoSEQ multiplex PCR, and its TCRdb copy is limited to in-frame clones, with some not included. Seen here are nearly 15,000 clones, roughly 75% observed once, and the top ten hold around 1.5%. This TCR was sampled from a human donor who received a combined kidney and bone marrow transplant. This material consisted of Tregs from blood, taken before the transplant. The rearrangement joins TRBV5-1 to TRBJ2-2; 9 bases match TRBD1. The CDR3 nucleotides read TGCGCCAGCAGCAGGGACAGGGCTGGGGAGCTGTTTTTT. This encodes CASSRDRAGELFF.